This TCR beta chain was recovered during a study of shared clonotypes between healthy human individuals. This clone was picked up a small number of times. The same CDR3 arises from other DNA sequences in this sample as well. Produced via immunoSEQ multiplex PCR; TCRdb's table is partial and in-frame only. The top ten clones hold more than 0.1% of a sample with 2 million or so clones, roughly 94% of them seen once. The germline V gene has CDR1 SGHNT and CDR2 YYREEE (reference sequence). Trimming shortened V by 0 bases and J by 4 bases, and 0 bases separated the two germline ends. The CDR3 sequence is 11 residues long.

Material: naive CD4+ T cells sorted from blood. Subset noted: CD45RA+ positively selected. The TCR was taken from a man between 18 and 29 years old in good health. The chain uses TRBV5-4 and TRBJ2-3, with D unresolved. CDR3 nucleotide sequence: TGTGCCAGCAGCTTGGCAGATACGCAGTATTTT. This translates into CASSLADTQYF.